This TCR beta chain was recorded in a study of response to subunit inactivated influenza vaccine. CDR3 length: 13 amino acids. Germline V gene data show CDR1 as SEHNR and CDR2 as FQNEAQ (reference sequence). Trimming removed 5 bases from V and 5 bases from J, with 11 bases in between. TCRdb processed the RT-PCR reads anew with MiXCR; each CDR3 protein has one entry. The top ten hold 2.8% of the sample, which has about 540,000 distinct CDR3 sequences, around 25% seen once. These data also formed part of another study, on T cells expressing NK-cell markers. That study adds: Libraries used 5'RACE template switching adding universal primer site and UMIs. All TCR beta repertoires analysed originated from sorted CD3+CD56+NKG2C+, CD3+CD56+NKG2C- and CD3+CD56-NKG2C+ T cells. In a group of several donors, dominant NKG2C+ clonotypes represented about 1.0-7.5% of CD8+ T cells. A handful of donors likewise had their CD3+CD56-NKG2C+ fraction led by these clonotypes. No clear determination of HCMV specificity was made for expanded NKG2C+ T cell clones.

This specimen consisted of CD4+ T cells sorted from PBMCs, obtained about 11 days after vaccination. This TCR derives from a middle-aged man who received an inactivated influenza vaccine. The chain couples TRBV7-9 to TRBJ2-3, with D maybe TRBD2 (6 bases). CDR3 in amino acids: CASSLSGEDTQYF. The CDR3 region has the DNA TGTGCCAGCAGCCTGTCGGGAGAAGATACGCAGTATTTT.